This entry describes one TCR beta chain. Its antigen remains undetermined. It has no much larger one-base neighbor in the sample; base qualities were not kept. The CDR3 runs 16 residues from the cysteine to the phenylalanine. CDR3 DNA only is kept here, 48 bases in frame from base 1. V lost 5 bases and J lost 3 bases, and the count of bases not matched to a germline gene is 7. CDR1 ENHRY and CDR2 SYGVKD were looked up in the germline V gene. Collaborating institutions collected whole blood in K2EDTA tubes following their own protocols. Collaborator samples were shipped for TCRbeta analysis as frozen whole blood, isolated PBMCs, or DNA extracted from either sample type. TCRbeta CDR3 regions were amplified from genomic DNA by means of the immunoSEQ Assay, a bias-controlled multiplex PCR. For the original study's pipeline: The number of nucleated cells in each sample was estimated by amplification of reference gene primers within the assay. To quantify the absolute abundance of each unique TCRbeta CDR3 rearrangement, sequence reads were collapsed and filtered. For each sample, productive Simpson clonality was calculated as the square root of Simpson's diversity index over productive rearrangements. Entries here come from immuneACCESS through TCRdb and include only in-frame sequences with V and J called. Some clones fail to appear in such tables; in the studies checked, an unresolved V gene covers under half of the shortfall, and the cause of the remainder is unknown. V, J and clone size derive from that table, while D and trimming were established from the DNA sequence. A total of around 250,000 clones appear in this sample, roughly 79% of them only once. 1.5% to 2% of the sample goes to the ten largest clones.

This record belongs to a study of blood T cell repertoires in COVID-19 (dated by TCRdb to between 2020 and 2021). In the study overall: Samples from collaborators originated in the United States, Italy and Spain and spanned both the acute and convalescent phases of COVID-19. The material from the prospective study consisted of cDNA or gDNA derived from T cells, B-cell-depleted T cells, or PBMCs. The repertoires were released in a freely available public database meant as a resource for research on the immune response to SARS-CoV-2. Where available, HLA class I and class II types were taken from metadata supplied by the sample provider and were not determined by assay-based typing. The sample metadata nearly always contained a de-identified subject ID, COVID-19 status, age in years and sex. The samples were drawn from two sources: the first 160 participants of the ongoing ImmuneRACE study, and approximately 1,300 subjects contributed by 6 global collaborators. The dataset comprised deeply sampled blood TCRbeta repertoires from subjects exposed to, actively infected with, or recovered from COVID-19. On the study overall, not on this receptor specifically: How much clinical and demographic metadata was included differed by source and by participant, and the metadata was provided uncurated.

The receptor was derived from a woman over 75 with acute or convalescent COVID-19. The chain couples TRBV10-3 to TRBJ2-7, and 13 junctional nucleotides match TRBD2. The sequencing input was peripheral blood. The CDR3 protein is CAISTGTSGKGYEQYF. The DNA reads TGTGCCATCAGTACCGGGACTAGCGGGAAAGGCTACGAGCAGTACTTC.